Sequencing of this TCR beta chain was carried out in a study of blood T cell repertoires in COVID-19. Study-wide context: Spain, Italy and the United States supplied samples that represented acute and convalescent COVID-19. Sources were T cells, B-cell-depleted T cells, or PBMCs; the material itself was cDNA or gDNA.

Authors' data handling: From reference gene primer amplification, estimates of nucleated cell counts were derived. The table came from immunoSEQ multiplex PCR; TCRdb's copy has only in-frame clones and leaves some out. V and J calls and clone size come straight from that table; D and trimming were deduced from the DNA. Of about 64,000 clones in the sample, more than 65% were seen once. Germline lookup yields CDR1 KGHSH and CDR2 LQKENI. The CDR3 runs 15 residues. V gave up 3 bases and J gave up 8 bases; unmatched junction bases: 6. Sequences were obtained from peripheral blood. The receptor was isolated from a human donor in a cohort sampled during active COVID-19. The chain recombines TRBV18 with TRBJ1-4, with 10 bases aligning to TRBD1. The CDR3 reads CASSPEPGQGEKLFF. In DNA, the CDR3 is TGTGCCAGCTCACCGGAGCCGGGACAGGGGGAAAAACTGTTTTTT.